Described below is a single T cell receptor (beta chain) sequence and its context. Its antigen is unknown. Base qualities are missing; no much larger clone stands one base away. The data were taken from a study of shared clonotypes between healthy human individuals (dated by TCRdb to 2018 to 2020). Background on the whole study: Three men and a couple of women, aged 18 to 49 years, made up the cohort. For each donor, CD4 naive and CD4 memory were each given three plates, CD8 naive was given two plates, and CD8 memory was given one plate. To estimate repertoire size and how much clonotype sharing occurs between individuals, the study deeply sequenced the blood TCR repertoires of several healthy adults. To increase sequencing depth and limit assay-specific biases, different laboratories used diverse techniques to prepare libraries and sequence TCR repertoires. Per donor, leukapheresis produced somewhere between about 0.94 and 9 billion PBMCs. The study at large found these results: Sampling was restricted to blood, and TCR repertoires in tissue are likely to differ from TCR repertoires in blood. Higher generation probabilities were observed for clonotypes shared by all four sorted-subset donors than for non-shared clonotypes. Pairwise subsampling led to the expectation that sequencing depth would affect the degree of clonotype sharing among donors. Sharing across a few donors was observed for 4.5% to 6.5% of naive CD4, under 4% of naive CD8, roughly 2.3% of memory CD4, and around 0.4% of memory CD8 clonotypes. Rarefaction of sorted-subset datasets indicated incomplete sequencing despite the large sequencing depth. The genetic and exposure-history diversity represented was limited by the small number of donors. Estimated clonotype richness was generally larger for naive than for memory subsets.

Sequences SGHNT (CDR1) and YYREEE (CDR2) are obtained from the germline V gene (reference sequence). The germline V and J ends show losses of 0 bases and 3 bases respectively, and no gene match explains 2 bases of the junction. The CDR3 contains 15 residues, cysteine and phenylalanine counted. The sequence is cut down to CDR3 DNA, 45 bases in frame from base 1. TCR CDR3 regions were amplified from genomic DNA by multiplex PCR using the deep immunoSEQ assay. Extracted genomic DNA from each cell subset was distributed evenly across all wells of several immunoSEQ 96-well plates, and each plate was treated as a replicate. For sorted subsets, about 210 ng of genomic DNA, equivalent to tens of thousands of T cell genomes, went into each replicate PCR. The purified libraries were quantified using a Qubit 3.0 fluorometer, sized with a Bioanalyzer 2100, and then quantified again using the KAPA Library Quantification kit. A separate single-read 150-cycle Illumina NextSeq 550 flow cell was used to sequence each immunoSEQ 96-well plate. The authors processed their data as follows. Because the immunoSEQ output included only junctional sequences and no quality scores, the filtering could not be the same as the filtering used for full-length reads. To assign V/J genes and CDR3, sequences were annotated against IMGT germline references using PyIR, a Python wrapper for IgBLAST v1.9. Any read was removed if the V/J assignment was weak (E-value above 1e-6), the CDR3 was missing, or the read contained stop codons, out-of-frame junctions, or ambiguous translated residues. A V3J clonotype was defined by an identical inferred V gene, J gene, and CDR3 amino acid sequence. Percentage overlap between repertoires was calculated by dividing the number of shared unique clonotypes by the size of the smaller repertoire. Richness of each repertoire was evaluated using RTK rarefaction, the Chao1 estimator, and Recon v2.1 estimates of unobserved clonotypes. For all TCRbeta clonotypes obtained by the gDNA method from several donors, generation probabilities were computed with OLGA. TCRdb retrieved this table from immuneACCESS and kept in-frame rearrangements only. Not all clones are present; in checked studies, unresolved V genes account for under half, and no reason is known for the remainder. D and trimming were read from the DNA, whereas the V and J calls and clone size are those reported in that table. This sample comprises more than 2 million clones, approximately 94% of them detected only once. Roughly 1.1% of the sample is taken by the ten largest.

For the CD8 naive samples, CD45RO-negative cells were positively selected for CCR7, yielding a CD45RA+CCR7+ population from which TemRA cells were excluded. Donors were healthy HIV-negative adults with no recently reported acute infections or vaccinations. Only Caucasian adults living in Nashville, Tennessee, USA were represented among the donors. Blood was obtained by leukapheresis, after which PBMCs were separated by Ficoll-Histopaque density gradient centrifugation and cryopreserved in liquid nitrogen vapor phase. Purity and quantity of every magnetically sorted T cell population were checked by analytical flow cytometry. Genomic DNA was isolated from every sorted fraction and measured by UV absorbance on a Nanodrop 2000c.

The sequenced sample consisted of naive CD8+ T cells sorted from blood. The meaning of the sample's cell subset or site label: CD45RA+CCR7+. The sequence links TRBV5-4 to TRBJ2-5, and 10 junction bases match TRBD1. The receptor was derived from a young man in good health. The DNA reads as follows: TGTGCCAGCAGCTTGGCGGACAGGGGGGAAGAGACCCAGTACTTC. Translated, it reads CASSLADRGEETQYF.